This T cell receptor (beta chain) was identified in a study of blood T cell repertoires in COVID-19. Method: immunoSEQ multiplex PCR; TCRdb's copy keeps in-frame clones and lacks some. The top ten clones hold 1.4% of a sample with roughly 400,000 clones, about 88% of them seen once. This clone showed up just a few times. Germline values: CDR1 MGHDK, CDR2 SYGVNS. The CDR3 totals 15 residues. The V segment lost 5 bases and the J segment 2 bases; nucleotides outside the gene matches: 7. The sequencing sample was made of PBMCs or T cells enriched from blood (not recorded which). The TCR sequence derives from a woman between 18 and 29 years old who had been exposed to COVID-19. The chain combines TRBV25-1 with TRBJ1-1; 8 bases map to TRBD1. DNA of the CDR3: TGTGCCAGCAGTTTCCGGACAGGGCTAAACACTGAAGCTTTCTTT. Its protein product is CASSFRTGLNTEAFF.